The rows below give T cell receptor beta chains drawn from one sample of a study of cytomegalovirus exposure and HLA in healthy donors. Sequencing used immunoSEQ multiplex PCR; TCRdb keeps in-frame clones, though not all of them. This sample has under 150,000 clones, with roughly a tenth found just once. The sequencing sample was made of PBMCs. The origin of the receptors is a young man in good health and CMV-seronegative. The CDR3 runs from the conserved cysteine through the conserved F or W. A D gene is named only where the DNA matches it firmly. Rows may omit the clone size; those that give it use once, few, many or a size class.

J gene: TRBJ2-3
clone size: few
D gene: TRBD2
V gene: TRBV29-1
CDR3 DNA: TGCAGCGGGACCGGGACTAGCTCCGATACGCAGTATTTT
CDR3 protein: CSGTGTSSDTQYF

J gene: TRBJ2-2
clone size: few
D gene: .
V gene: TRBV7-2
CDR3 DNA: TGTGCCAGCAGCCGACCACGTGTTTTACGAGGGACCGGGGAGCTGTTTTTT
CDR3 protein: CASSRPRVLRGTGELFF

J gene: TRBJ2-1
clone size: few
D gene: TRBD1
V gene: TRBV5-1
CDR3 DNA: TGCGCCAGCAGCCTTACCCGGGGACAGGGGGGGAATGAGCAGTTCTTC
CDR3 protein: CASSLTRGQGGNEQFF

J gene: TRBJ2-3
clone size: few
D gene: TRBD1
V gene: TRBV11-2
CDR3 DNA: TGTGCCAGCAGCCACGGGACAGGGACAGATACGCAGTATTTT
CDR3 protein: CASSHGTGTDTQYF

J gene: TRBJ2-7
clone size: .
D gene: TRBD1
V gene: TRBV28
CDR3 DNA: TGTGCCAGCAGGTCCCGGGACAGATTCTACGAGCAGTACTTC
CDR3 protein: CASRSRDRFYEQYF

J gene: TRBJ2-5
clone size: .
D gene: .
V gene: TRBV13
CDR3 DNA: TGTGCCAGCAGCTTAGTCAACTCTCCGACAGGGGAGGGTTGGGAGACCCAGTACTTC
CDR3 protein: CASSLVNSPTGEGWETQYF

J gene: TRBJ2-2
clone size: few
D gene: TRBD2
V gene: TRBV7-3
CDR3 DNA: TGTGCCAGCAGCTGGGGGGGTATGAACACCGGGGAGCTGTTTTTT
CDR3 protein: CASSWGGMNTGELFF

J gene: TRBJ1-2
clone size: few
D gene: .
V gene: TRBV15
CDR3 DNA: TGTGCCACCAGCAGAGCTCTGGACTCCTATGGCTACACCTTC
CDR3 protein: CATSRALDSYGYTF

J gene: TRBJ2-7
clone size: few
D gene: TRBD1
V gene: TRBV11-2
CDR3 DNA: TGTGCCAGCAGCCCAAGGGGGCTCAGCTCCTACGAGCAGTACTTC
CDR3 protein: CASSPRGLSSYEQYF

J gene: TRBJ1-2
clone size: .
D gene: TRBD1
V gene: TRBV29-1
CDR3 DNA: TGCAGCGCTCATGCCGGGACAGGGGGCTTTGGCTACACCTTC
CDR3 protein: CSAHAGTGGFGYTF

J gene: TRBJ2-5
clone size: .
D gene: .
V gene: TRBV6-1
CDR3 DNA: TGTGCCAGCAGTGTGAGGCAAGAGACCCAGTACTTC
CDR3 protein: CASSVRQETQYF

J gene: TRBJ2-5
clone size: few
D gene: TRBD1
V gene: TRBV2
CDR3 DNA: TGTGCCAGCAGTGGGACAGGGGGCCGGAAGACCCAGTACTTC
CDR3 protein: CASSGTGGRKTQYF

J gene: TRBJ1-2
clone size: .
D gene: TRBD1
V gene: TRBV7-9
CDR3 DNA: TGTGCCAGCAGCGCATTTACACCGGGACAGACACCTGGGGACTATGGCTACACCTTC
CDR3 protein: CASSAFTPGQTPGDYGYTF

J gene: TRBJ1-1
clone size: few
D gene: TRBD1
V gene: TRBV6-6
CDR3 DNA: TGTGCCAGCAGTTTGACAGGGGTTGAAGCTTTCTTT
CDR3 protein: CASSLTGVEAFF

J gene: TRBJ2-1
clone size: .
D gene: TRBD1
V gene: TRBV30
CDR3 DNA: TGTGCCTGGACGACAGGGAGCAATGAGCAGTTCTTC
CDR3 protein: CAWTTGSNEQFF

J gene: TRBJ2-7
clone size: .
D gene: .
V gene: TRBV27
CDR3 DNA: TGTGCCAGCAGTTTAAAAGTGCCGGCAGCGATATCCTACGAGCAGTACTTC
CDR3 protein: CASSLKVPAAISYEQYF

J gene: TRBJ2-7
clone size: .
D gene: .
V gene: TRBV5-5
CDR3 DNA: TGTGCCAGCAGCTGGGCCAGGGGTGCCTACGAGCAGTACTTC
CDR3 protein: CASSWARGAYEQYF

J gene: TRBJ1-4
clone size: .
D gene: .
V gene: TRBV6-5
CDR3 DNA: TGTGCCAGCAAGATGGACTTTGAGGGTAATGAAAAACTGTTTTTT
CDR3 protein: CASKMDFEGNEKLFF

J gene: TRBJ2-7
clone size: .
D gene: TRBD2
V gene: TRBV7-9
CDR3 DNA: TGTGCCAGCAGCTTAGGCGGGGGGGCTTACGAGCAGTACTTC
CDR3 protein: CASSLGGGAYEQYF

J gene: TRBJ2-1
clone size: few
D gene: .
V gene: TRBV6-5
CDR3 DNA: TGTGCCAGCAGTTCCCCAGGGGGCGGGAGAGGCAATGAGCAGTTCTTC
CDR3 protein: CASSSPGGGRGNEQFF

J gene: TRBJ1-2
clone size: .
D gene: .
V gene: TRBV5-6
CDR3 DNA: TGTGCCAGCAGCGCGATCGGAGGGATTGGCGACGGCTACCCCTTC
CDR3 protein: CASSAIGGIGDGYPF

J gene: TRBJ2-5
clone size: .
D gene: .
V gene: TRBV2
CDR3 DNA: TGTGCCAGCAGTCCTCAAGAGACCCAGTACTTC
CDR3 protein: CASSPQETQYF

J gene: TRBJ2-5
clone size: .
D gene: TRBD1
V gene: TRBV7-3
CDR3 DNA: TGTGCCAGCAGCTTCGGGGACAGGGGTGGGCAAGAGACCCAGTACTTC
CDR3 protein: CASSFGDRGGQETQYF

J gene: TRBJ2-3
clone size: few
D gene: .
V gene: TRBV9
CDR3 DNA: TGTGCCAGCAGCTCTCGGGGGGCCCGTACAGATACGCAGTATTTT
CDR3 protein: CASSSRGARTDTQYF

J gene: TRBJ2-1
clone size: many
D gene: TRBD2
V gene: TRBV6-5
CDR3 DNA: TGTGCCAGCAGTTACGGTAGCGGGAGAGCGGATGAGCAGTTCTTC
CDR3 protein: CASSYGSGRADEQFF

J gene: TRBJ1-2
clone size: .
D gene: .
V gene: TRBV19
CDR3 DNA: TGTGCCAGTAGTATAGAGGCTACGACAGCTAACTATGGCTACACCTTC
CDR3 protein: CASSIEATTANYGYTF

J gene: TRBJ2-2
clone size: few
D gene: TRBD2
V gene: TRBV29-1
CDR3 DNA: TGCAGCGCCTTGGCCAGGCGGGGGGCGATCGGGGAGCTGTTTTTT
CDR3 protein: CSALARRGAIGELFF

J gene: TRBJ1-5
clone size: few
D gene: TRBD1
V gene: TRBV27
CDR3 DNA: TGTGCCAGCAGTACCGGACAGGGGAGAGACAATCAGCCCCAGCATTTT
CDR3 protein: CASSTGQGRDNQPQHF

J gene: TRBJ1-1
clone size: .
D gene: .
V gene: TRBV30
CDR3 DNA: TGTGCCTGGAGTACCAATGTCAGGGCTGAAGCTTTCTTT
CDR3 protein: CAWSTNVRAEAFF

J gene: TRBJ1-1
clone size: .
D gene: TRBD1
V gene: TRBV30
CDR3 DNA: TGTGCCTGGAGGGGACAGCCAAACACTGAAGCTTTCTTT
CDR3 protein: CAWRGQPNTEAFF

J gene: TRBJ2-5
clone size: .
D gene: TRBD1
V gene: TRBV11-3
CDR3 DNA: TGTGCCAGCAGCCCTCGACAGGGCCAAGAGACCCAGTACTTC
CDR3 protein: CASSPRQGQETQYF

J gene: TRBJ2-7
clone size: few
D gene: TRBD1
V gene: TRBV9
CDR3 DNA: TGTGCCAGCAGCGACGGACAGGTGGGGCAGCAGTACTTC
CDR3 protein: CASSDGQVGQQYF

J gene: TRBJ1-1
clone size: .
D gene: .
V gene: TRBV4-3
CDR3 DNA: TGCGCCAGCAGCGGGCACAGCAGCTCGAACACTGAAGCTTTCTTT
CDR3 protein: CASSGHSSSNTEAFF

J gene: TRBJ2-3
clone size: .
D gene: .
V gene: TRBV6-6
CDR3 DNA: TGTGCCAGCAGTTACTCGGGAGGGGGGAACACAGATACGCAGTATTTT
CDR3 protein: CASSYSGGGNTDTQYF

J gene: TRBJ1-1
clone size: .
D gene: TRBD1
V gene: TRBV2
CDR3 DNA: TGTGCCACTATGGTGGACAGGGACACTGAAGCTTTCTTT
CDR3 protein: CATMVDRDTEAFF

J gene: TRBJ1-1
clone size: few
D gene: .
V gene: TRBV9
CDR3 DNA: TGTGCCAGCAGCGCCGGACAGTGGAACACTGAAGCTTTCTTT
CDR3 protein: CASSAGQWNTEAFF

J gene: TRBJ2-7
clone size: .
D gene: .
V gene: TRBV11-2
CDR3 DNA: TGTGCCAGCAGCTCTTACTACGAGCAGTACTTC
CDR3 protein: CASSSYYEQYF

J gene: TRBJ1-2
clone size: .
D gene: TRBD1
V gene: TRBV2
CDR3 DNA: TGTGCCAGCAGTGATAGAGGACAGGGAGGCTATGGCTACACCTTC
CDR3 protein: CASSDRGQGGYGYTF

J gene: TRBJ2-3
clone size: once
D gene: .
V gene: TRBV18
CDR3 DNA: TGTGCCAGCTCACCTTTTTCACCAGGAACTAGCACAGATACGCAGTATTTT
CDR3 protein: CASSPFSPGTSTDTQYF

J gene: TRBJ2-1
clone size: .
D gene: TRBD2
V gene: TRBV28
CDR3 DNA: TGTGCCAGCAGTTTATCGAGGACTAGCGGTATGAATGAGCAGTTCTTC
CDR3 protein: CASSLSRTSGMNEQFF

J gene: TRBJ1-4
clone size: few
D gene: TRBD1
V gene: TRBV6-5
CDR3 DNA: TGTGCCAGCAGTTCCGGGAGGGGACAGGGGAATGAAAAACTGTTTTTT
CDR3 protein: CASSSGRGQGNEKLFF

J gene: TRBJ1-5
clone size: .
D gene: .
V gene: TRBV6-6
CDR3 DNA: TGTGCCAGCAGTTATTCAGGGGCTCCTCAGCCCCAGCATTTT
CDR3 protein: CASSYSGAPQPQHF

J gene: TRBJ1-4
clone size: .
D gene: .
V gene: TRBV6-6
CDR3 DNA: TGTGCCGCCGGGTACAGCGGAGGGACGGCTAATGAAAAACTGTTTTTT
CDR3 protein: CAAGYSGGTANEKLFF

J gene: TRBJ2-1
clone size: .
D gene: .
V gene: TRBV28
CDR3 DNA: TGTGCCAGCAGCCAGGGGGGAAGCTCCTACAATGAGCAGTTCTTC
CDR3 protein: CASSQGGSSYNEQFF

J gene: TRBJ2-2
clone size: .
D gene: TRBD2
V gene: TRBV10-1
CDR3 DNA: TGCGCCAGCAGTGGGCCTAGCGGGCTGCCCGGGGAGCTGTTTTTT
CDR3 protein: CASSGPSGLPGELFF